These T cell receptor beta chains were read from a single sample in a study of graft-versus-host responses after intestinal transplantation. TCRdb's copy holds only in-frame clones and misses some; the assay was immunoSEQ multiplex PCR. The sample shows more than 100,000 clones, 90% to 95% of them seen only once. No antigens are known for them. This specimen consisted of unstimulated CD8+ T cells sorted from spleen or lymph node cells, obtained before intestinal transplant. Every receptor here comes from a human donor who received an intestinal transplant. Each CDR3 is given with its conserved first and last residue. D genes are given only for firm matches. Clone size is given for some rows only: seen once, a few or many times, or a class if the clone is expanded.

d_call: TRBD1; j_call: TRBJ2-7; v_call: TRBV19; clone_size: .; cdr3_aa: CASSGTDYEQYF; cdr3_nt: TGTGCCAGTTCCGGGACAGACTACGAGCAGTACTTC
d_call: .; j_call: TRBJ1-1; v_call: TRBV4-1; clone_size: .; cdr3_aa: CASSNGGEQEDTEAFF; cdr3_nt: TGCGCCAGCAGCAACGGGGGGGAGCAGGAAGACACTGAAGCTTTCTTT
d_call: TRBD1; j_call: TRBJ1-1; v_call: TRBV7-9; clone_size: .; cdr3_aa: CASSPAGTGNTEAFF; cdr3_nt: TGTGCCAGCAGCCCCGCAGGGACAGGGAACACTGAAGCTTTCTTT
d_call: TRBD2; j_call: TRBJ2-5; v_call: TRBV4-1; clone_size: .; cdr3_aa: CASSQDLAGGQETQYF; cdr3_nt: TGCGCCAGCAGCCAAGATCTAGCGGGGGGGCAAGAGACCCAGTACTTC
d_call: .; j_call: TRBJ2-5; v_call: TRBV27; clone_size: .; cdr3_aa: CASRLSGPQETQYF; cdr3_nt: TGTGCCAGCAGACTCTCAGGGCCCCAAGAGACCCAGTACTTC
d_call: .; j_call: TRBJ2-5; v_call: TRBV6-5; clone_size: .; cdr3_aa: CASSYLATQYF; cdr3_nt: TGTGCCAGCAGTTACTTGGCGACCCAGTACTTC
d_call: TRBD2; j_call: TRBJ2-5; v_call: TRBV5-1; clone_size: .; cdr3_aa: CASTDSGGLQETQYF; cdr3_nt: TGCGCCAGCACGGATAGCGGGGGCCTTCAAGAGACCCAGTACTTC
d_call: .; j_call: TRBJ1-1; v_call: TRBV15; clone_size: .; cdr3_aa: CATSRVLAPPMNTEAFF; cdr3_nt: TGTGCCACCAGCAGAGTTCTGGCACCGCCCATGAACACTGAAGCTTTCTTT
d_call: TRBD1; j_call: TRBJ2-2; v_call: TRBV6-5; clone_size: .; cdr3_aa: CASSYGGQAGELFF; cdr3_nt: TGTGCCAGCAGTTACGGTGGACAGGCCGGGGAGCTGTTTTTT
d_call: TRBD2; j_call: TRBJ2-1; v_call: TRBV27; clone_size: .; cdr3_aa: CASSLFTSGGLGNEQFF; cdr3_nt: TGTGCCAGCAGTTTATTCACTAGCGGGGGGCTTGGCAATGAGCAGTTCTTC
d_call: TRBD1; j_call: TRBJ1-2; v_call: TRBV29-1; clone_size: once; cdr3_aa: CSAVWRDRGIDYGYTF; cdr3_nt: TGCAGCGCCGTATGGCGGGACAGGGGTATTGACTATGGCTACACCTTC